The present entry profiles one TCR beta chain with its context. Its target is not known. Donors were all healthy Caucasians. The sample originates from a study of identical twins. This CDR3 has 16 residues. Unmatched junction bases numbered 1, after V lost 0 bases and J lost 1 base. Germline-derived CDR1 and CDR2 are ENHRY and SYGVKD. Regarding the study as a whole: Beta clonotypes that were abundant in cord blood contained fewer insertions, a pattern absent from memory repertoires. Excess sharing by twins proved weaker in beta out-of-frame sequences.

Template switching, a step in the protocol, added a universal primer site, and cDNA carried unique molecular identifiers. TCRdb redid the calling of the 5' RACE reads with MiXCR, one entry per CDR3 protein. The top ten clones hold 0.48% of a sample with about 530,000 distinct CDR3 sequences, 20% to 25% of them seen once. These data were also reused for a study on yellow fever vaccine responses in identical twins.

Sequencing was done on a sample of CD4+ T cells sorted from blood. This sequence was found in a woman aged 18-29 years in good health. The chain recombines TRBV10-3 with TRBJ2-1; TRBD2 aligns across 9 bases. CDR3 amino acids: CAISESSGSSYNEQFF. The CDR3 DNA sequence: TGTGCCATCAGTGAGTCTAGCGGGAGTTCCTACAATGAGCAGTTCTTC.